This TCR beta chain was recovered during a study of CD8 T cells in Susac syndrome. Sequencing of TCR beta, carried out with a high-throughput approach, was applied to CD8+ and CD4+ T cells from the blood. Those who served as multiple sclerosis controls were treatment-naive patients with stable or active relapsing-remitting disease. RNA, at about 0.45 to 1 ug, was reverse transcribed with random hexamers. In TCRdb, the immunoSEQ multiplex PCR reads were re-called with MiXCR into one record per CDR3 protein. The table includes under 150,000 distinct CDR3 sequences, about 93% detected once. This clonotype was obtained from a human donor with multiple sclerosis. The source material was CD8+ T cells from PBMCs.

CDR3 in amino acids: CASSEERLSYNEQFF. The CDR3 nucleotides read TGTGCCAGCAGTGAGGAGCGGCTCTCCTACAATGAGCAGTTCTTC. The chain employs TRBV2 and TRBJ2-1; perhaps TRBD2 as D (5 bases). The germline CDR1 and CDR2 sequences are SNHLY and FYNNEI. The ends were cut back, 3 bases at V and 0 bases at J, with 9 bases in the middle. The CDR3 is made up of 15 amino acids.